A selection of T cell receptor beta chains follows, all from one sample in a study of identifying expanded T cells in peripheral blood. The assay was immunoSEQ multiplex PCR, and TCRdb's table has in-frame clones only and misses some. The sample gives fewer than 130,000 clones, 85% to 90% of which show up once; 16% is in the top ten. The source material was blood. The receptors originated from a person between 18 and 75 years old in good health. CDR3s include the opening cysteine and the closing phenylalanine or tryptophan.

J gene | V gene | CDR3 protein
TRBJ2-7 | TRBV7-9 | CASSLEVYEQYF
TRBJ1-1 | TRBV4-3 | CASSQDTGKTTEAFF
TRBJ2-5 | TRBV30 | CAWTEYGLSGETQYF
TRBJ1-1 | TRBV7-2 | CASSLAGTGGTEAFF
TRBJ2-3 | TRBV6-5 | CASSPVESDTQYF
TRBJ2-5 | TRBV28 | CASSSRFQETQYF
TRBJ2-5 | TRBV5-4 | CASSSGLGTSGKETQYF
TRBJ2-7 | TRBV7-9 | CASSSGVSYEQYF
TRBJ2-7 | TRBV7-8 | CASSLVQGGTYEQYF
TRBJ2-5 | TRBV6-1 | CASSWDRGQQEAQYF
TRBJ2-7 | TRBV6-6 | CASSFDRSYEQYF
TRBJ2-6 | TRBV5-4 | CASRRDPSVGANVLTF
TRBJ2-5 | TRBV2 | CASSEEGSGWETQYF
TRBJ1-5 | TRBV6-5 | CASRGQGVSQPQHF
TRBJ2-6 | TRBV11-2 | CASSHRQGWNSGANVLTF
TRBJ2-7 | TRBV27 | CASSLRGSMSYEQYF
TRBJ1-3 | TRBV2 | CASSEAVRRRSSGNTIYF
TRBJ2-1 | TRBV2 | CAGGGSYNEQFF
TRBJ1-2 | TRBV15 | CATSRDMGTYTF
TRBJ1-5 | TRBV5-6 | CASSRTGGSEQPQHF